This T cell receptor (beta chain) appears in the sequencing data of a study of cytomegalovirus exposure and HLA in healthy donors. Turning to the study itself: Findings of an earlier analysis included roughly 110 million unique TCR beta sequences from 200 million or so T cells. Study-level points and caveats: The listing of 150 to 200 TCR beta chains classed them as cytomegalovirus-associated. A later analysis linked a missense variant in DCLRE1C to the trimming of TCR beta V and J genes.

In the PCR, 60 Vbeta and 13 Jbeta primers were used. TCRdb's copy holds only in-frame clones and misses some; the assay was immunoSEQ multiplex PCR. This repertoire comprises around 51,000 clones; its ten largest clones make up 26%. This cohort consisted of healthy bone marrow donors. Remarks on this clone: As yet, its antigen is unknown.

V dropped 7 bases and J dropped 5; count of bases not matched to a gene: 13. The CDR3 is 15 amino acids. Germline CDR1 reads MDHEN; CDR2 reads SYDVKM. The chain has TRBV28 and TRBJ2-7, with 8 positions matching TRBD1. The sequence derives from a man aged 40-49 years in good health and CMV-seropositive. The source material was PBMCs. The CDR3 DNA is TGTGCCAGCACCCCTTCTAACAGGGGGAGGAACGAGCAGTACTTC. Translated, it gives CASTPSNRGRNEQYF.